The T cell receptor (beta chain) described here comes from a study of blood T cell repertoires in COVID-19. Overall study: Acute-phase and convalescent COVID-19 samples originated in the United States, Italy and Spain.

Clones were read by immunoSEQ multiplex PCR, and TCRdb kept only the in-frame ones, dropping some. The sample comprises about 71,000 clones, roughly 87% of which are singletons, and roughly 13% rests with the top ten. The CDR3 covers 19 residues. V was clipped by 0 bases and J by 1 base; unmatched bases: 8. Looked up from germline, CDR1 is SGHRS and CDR2 is YFSETQ. Specimen: peripheral blood. The chain links TRBV5-1 to TRBJ2-6, with 9 bases lining up with TRBD1. The receptor comes from a woman older than 75 with acute or convalescent COVID-19. CDR3 nucleotides: TGCGCCAGCAGCTTGGAAGGGGACAGGGTGGTGTCTGGGGCCAACGTCCTGACTTTC. The encoded protein is CASSLEGDRVVSGANVLTF.